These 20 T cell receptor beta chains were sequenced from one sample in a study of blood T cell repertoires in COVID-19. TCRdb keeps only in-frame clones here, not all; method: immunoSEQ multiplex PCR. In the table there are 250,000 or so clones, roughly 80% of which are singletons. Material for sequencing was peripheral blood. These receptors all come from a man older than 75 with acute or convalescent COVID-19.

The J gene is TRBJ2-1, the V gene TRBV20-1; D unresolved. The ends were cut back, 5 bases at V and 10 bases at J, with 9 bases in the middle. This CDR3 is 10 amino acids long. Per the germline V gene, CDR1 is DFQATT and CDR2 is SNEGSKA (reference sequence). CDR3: CSAGHIEQFF. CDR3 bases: TGCAGTGCTGGCCATATCGAGCAGTTCTTC.

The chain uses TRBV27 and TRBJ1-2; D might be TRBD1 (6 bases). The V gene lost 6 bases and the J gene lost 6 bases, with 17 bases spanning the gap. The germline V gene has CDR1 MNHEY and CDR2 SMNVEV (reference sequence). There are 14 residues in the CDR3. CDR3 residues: CASRATGISHGYTF. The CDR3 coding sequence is TGTGCCAGCAGGGCCACAGGGATTAGCCATGGCTACACCTTC.

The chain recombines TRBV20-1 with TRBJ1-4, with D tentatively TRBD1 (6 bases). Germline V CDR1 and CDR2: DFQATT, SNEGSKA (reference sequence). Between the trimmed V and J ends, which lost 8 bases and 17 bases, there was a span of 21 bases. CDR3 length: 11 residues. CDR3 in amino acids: CSTYNGGRIFF. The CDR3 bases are TGCAGTACCTATAACGGGGGGCGAATCTTTTTT.

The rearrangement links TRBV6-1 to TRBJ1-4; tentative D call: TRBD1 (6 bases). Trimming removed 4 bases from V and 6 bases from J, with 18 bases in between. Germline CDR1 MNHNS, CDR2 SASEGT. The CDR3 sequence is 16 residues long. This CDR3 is CASSGRTAGEYEKLFF. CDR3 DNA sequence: TGTGCCAGCAGTGGCAGGACAGCCGGGGAGTATGAAAAACTGTTTTTT.

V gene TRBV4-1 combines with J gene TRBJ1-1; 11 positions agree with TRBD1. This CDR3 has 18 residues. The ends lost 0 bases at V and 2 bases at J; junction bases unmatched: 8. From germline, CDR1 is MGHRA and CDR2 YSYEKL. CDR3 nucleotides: TGCGCCAGCAGCCAAGATAGGGGACAGGGGGGCTTTAACACTGAAGCTTTCTTT. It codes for CASSQDRGQGGFNTEAFF.

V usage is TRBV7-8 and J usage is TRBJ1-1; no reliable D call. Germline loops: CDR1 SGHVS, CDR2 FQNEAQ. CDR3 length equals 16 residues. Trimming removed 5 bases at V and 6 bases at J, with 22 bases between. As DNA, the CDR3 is TGTGCCAGCAGCCGCAGACCGGGGTGGAGGGAGGCTGAAGCTTTCTTT. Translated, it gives CASSRRPGWREAEAFF.

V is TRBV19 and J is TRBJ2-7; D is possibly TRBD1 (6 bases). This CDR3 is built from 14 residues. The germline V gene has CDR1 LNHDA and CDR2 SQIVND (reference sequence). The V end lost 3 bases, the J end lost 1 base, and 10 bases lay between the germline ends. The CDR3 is CASSIRQESYEQYF. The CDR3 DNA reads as TGTGCCAGTAGTATCCGACAGGAGTCCTACGAGCAGTACTTC.

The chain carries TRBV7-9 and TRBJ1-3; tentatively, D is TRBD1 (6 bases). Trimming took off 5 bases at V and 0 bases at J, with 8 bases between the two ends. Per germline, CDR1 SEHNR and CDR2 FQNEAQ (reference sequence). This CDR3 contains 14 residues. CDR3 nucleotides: TGTGCCAGCAGCAAGGACAGCTCTGGAAACACCATATATTTT. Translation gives CASSKDSSGNTIYF.

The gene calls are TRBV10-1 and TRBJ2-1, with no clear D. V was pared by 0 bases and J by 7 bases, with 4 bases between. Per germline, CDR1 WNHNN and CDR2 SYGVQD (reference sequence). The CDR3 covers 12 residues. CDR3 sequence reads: CASSESQNEQFF. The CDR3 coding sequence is TGCGCCAGCAGTGAGTCCCAGAATGAGCAGTTCTTC.

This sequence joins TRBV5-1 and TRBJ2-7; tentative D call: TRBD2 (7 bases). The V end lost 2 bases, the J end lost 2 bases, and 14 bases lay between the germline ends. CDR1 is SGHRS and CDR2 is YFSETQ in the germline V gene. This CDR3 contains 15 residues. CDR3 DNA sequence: TGCGCCAGCAGCTTTTTAAGCGGGACAACCTACGAGCAGTACTTC. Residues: CASSFLSGTTYEQYF.

This CDR3 reads CAISDTGIITEAFF. Here the CDR3 DNA reads TGTGCCATCAGTGATACAGGGATTATCACTGAAGCTTTCTTT. The chain is built from TRBV10-3 and TRBJ1-1; tentatively, D is TRBD1 (6 bases). V was clipped by 3 bases and J by 4 bases, with 12 bases between them. Germline V lookup: CDR1 ENHRY, CDR2 SYGVKD. This CDR3 has 14 residues.

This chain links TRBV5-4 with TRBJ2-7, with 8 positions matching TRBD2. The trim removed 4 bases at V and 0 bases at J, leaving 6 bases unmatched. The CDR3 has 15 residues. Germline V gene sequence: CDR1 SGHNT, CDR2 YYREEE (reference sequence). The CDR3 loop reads CASSRTSLSSYEQYF. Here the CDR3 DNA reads TGTGCCAGCAGCAGGACTAGCCTCTCCTCCTACGAGCAGTACTTC.

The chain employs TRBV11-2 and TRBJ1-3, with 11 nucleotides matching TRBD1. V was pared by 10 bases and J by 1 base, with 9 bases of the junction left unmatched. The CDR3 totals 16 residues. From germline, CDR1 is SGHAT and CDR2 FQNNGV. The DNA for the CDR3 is TGTGCCACCGGACAGGGGGCAATTCTGTCTGGAAACACCATATATTTT. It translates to CATGQGAILSGNTIYF.

CDR3 loop: CATCLPGQGGEQYF. CDR3 DNA sequence: TGTGCCACTTGCCTTCCGGGACAGGGGGGGGAGCAGTACTTC. This chain joins TRBV15 and TRBJ2-7, with 11 positions matching TRBD1. Germline V lookup: CDR1 LNHNV, CDR2 YYDKDF (reference sequence). J lost 7 bases, V lost 9 bases, and 11 bases had no gene match. This CDR3 is 14 amino acids long.

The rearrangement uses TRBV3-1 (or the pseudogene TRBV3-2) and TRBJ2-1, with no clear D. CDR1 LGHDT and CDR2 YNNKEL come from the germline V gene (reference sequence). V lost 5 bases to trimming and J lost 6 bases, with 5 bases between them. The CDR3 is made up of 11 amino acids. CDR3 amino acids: CASSVLNEQFF. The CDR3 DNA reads TGTGCCAGCAGCGTCCTCAATGAGCAGTTCTTC.

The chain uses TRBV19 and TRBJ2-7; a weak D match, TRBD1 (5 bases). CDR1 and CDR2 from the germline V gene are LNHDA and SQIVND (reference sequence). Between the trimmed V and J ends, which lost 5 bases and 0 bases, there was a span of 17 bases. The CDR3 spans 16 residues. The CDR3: CASSLSTVYLSYEQYF. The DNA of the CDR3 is TGTGCCAGTAGTCTCTCGACAGTATACCTCTCCTACGAGCAGTACTTC.

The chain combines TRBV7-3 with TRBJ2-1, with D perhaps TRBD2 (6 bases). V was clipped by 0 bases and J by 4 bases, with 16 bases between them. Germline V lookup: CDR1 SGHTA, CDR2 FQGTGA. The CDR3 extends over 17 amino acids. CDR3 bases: TGTGCCAGCAGCTTAACTCGAATGGGGACTCGTTACAATGAGCAGTTCTTC. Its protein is CASSLTRMGTRYNEQFF. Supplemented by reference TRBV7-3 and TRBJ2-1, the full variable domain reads GAGVSQTPSNKVTEKGKYVELRCDPISGHTALYWYRQSLGQGPEFLIYFQGTGAADDSGLPNDRFFAVRPEGSVSTLKIQRTERGDSAVYLCASSLTRMGTRYNEQFFGPGTRLTVL.

The CDR3 DNA reads as TGTGCCAGCAGTCCCAGGGGGGGAAACACCATATATTTT. Translated: CASSPRGGNTIYF. The rearrangement uses TRBV27 and TRBJ1-3, with 7 bases aligning to TRBD1. V was pared by 5 bases and J by 4 bases, with 2 bases of the junction left unmatched. CDR3 length: 13 amino acids. Germline CDR1 and CDR2: MNHEY and SMNVEV (reference sequence).

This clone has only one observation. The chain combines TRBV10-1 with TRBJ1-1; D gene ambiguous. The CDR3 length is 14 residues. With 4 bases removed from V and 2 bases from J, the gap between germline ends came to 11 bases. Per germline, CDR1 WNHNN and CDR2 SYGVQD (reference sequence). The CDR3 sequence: CASSGAERNTEAFF. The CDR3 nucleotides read TGCGCCAGCAGTGGGGCAGAGAGAAACACTGAAGCTTTCTTT.

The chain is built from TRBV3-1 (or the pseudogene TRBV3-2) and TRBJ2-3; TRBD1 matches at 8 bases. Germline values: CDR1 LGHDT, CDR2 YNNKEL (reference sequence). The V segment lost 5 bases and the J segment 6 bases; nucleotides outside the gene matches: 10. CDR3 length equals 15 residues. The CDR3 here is CASSSGGSRRDTQYF. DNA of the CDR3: TGTGCCAGCAGCTCAGGGGGCAGCCGCAGGGATACGCAGTATTTT.